The T cell receptor (beta chain) under discussion was sequenced for a study of follicular helper T cells after annual influenza vaccination. Germline CDR1 SGHRS, CDR2 YFSETQ. This CDR3 contains 13 residues. V was trimmed by 0 bases and J by 3 bases, leaving 5 bases between them. The repertoire was sequenced with immunoSEQ multiplex PCR; TCRdb's copy has only in-frame clones and lacks some. The table has approximately 15,000 clones, approximately 84% seen once. Regarding the study as a whole: Yearly vaccinations repeatedly recalled conserved clonotypes in ICOS+CD38+ cTfh. Plasmablast frequency change correlated with clonality change in ICOS+CD38+ cTfh. Most later recoveries of Day 7 ICOS+CD38+ clones were ICOS-CD38- cTfh.

Remarks on this clone: No antigen is known for it.

Time point noted: 2015-2016 season, pre-vaccination. Before and after seasonal inactivated influenza vaccination, adults gave blood for sorting CD4 subsets for sequencing. The sample was CXCR5- memory CD4+ T cells sorted from blood, taken on the day of influenza vaccination. The J gene is TRBJ2-3, the V gene TRBV5-1; no definite D call. This clonotype originated in an adult who received the influenza vaccine. The CDR3 DNA reads as TGCGCCAGCAGCTTGGGACTGACAGATACGCAGTATTTT. Translating gives CASSLGLTDTQYF.